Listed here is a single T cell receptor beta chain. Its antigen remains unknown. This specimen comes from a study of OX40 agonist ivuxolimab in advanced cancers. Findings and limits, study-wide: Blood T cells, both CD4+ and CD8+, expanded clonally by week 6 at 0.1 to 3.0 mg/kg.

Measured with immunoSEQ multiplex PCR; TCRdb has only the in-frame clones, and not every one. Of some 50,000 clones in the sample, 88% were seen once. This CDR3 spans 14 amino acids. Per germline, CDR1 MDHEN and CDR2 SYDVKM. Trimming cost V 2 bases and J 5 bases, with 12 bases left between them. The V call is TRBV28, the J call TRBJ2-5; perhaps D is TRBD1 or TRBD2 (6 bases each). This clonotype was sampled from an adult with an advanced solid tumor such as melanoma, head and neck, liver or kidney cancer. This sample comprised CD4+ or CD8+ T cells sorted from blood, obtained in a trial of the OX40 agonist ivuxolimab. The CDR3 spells CASSLDGGGETQYF. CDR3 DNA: TGTGCCAGCAGTTTAGACGGGGGCGGGGAGACCCAGTACTTC. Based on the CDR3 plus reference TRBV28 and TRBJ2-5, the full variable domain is DVKVTQSSRYLVKRTGEKVFLECVQDMDHENMFWYRQDPGLGLRLIYFSYDVKMKEKGDIPEGYSVSREKKERFSLILESASTNQTSMYLCASSLDGGGETQYFGPGTRLLVL.